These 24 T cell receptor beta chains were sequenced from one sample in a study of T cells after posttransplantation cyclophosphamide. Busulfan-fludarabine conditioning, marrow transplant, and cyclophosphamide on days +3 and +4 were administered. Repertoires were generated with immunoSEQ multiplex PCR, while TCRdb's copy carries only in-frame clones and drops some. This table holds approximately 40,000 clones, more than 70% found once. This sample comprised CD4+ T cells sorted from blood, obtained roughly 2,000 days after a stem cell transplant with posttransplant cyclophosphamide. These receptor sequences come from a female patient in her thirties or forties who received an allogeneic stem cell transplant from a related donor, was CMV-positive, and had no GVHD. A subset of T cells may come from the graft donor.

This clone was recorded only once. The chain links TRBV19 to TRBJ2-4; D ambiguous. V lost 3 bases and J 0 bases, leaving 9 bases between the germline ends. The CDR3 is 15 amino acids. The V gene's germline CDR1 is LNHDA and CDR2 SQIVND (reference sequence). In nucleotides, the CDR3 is TGTGCCAGTAGTATGTCCGGTTTAGCCAAAAACATTCAGTACTTC. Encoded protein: CASSMSGLAKNIQYF.

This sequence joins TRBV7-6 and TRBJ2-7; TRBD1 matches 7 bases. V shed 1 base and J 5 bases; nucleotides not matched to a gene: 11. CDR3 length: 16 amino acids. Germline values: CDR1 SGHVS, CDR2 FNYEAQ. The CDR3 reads CASSLESGTVVDEQYF. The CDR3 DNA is TGTGCCAGCAGCTTAGAATCCGGGACAGTGGTCGACGAGCAGTACTTC.

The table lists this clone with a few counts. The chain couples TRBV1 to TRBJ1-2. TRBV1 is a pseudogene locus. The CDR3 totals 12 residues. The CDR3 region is CTSSNTRDGYTF. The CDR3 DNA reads TGCACCAGCAGCAATACGCGGGATGGCTACACCTTC.

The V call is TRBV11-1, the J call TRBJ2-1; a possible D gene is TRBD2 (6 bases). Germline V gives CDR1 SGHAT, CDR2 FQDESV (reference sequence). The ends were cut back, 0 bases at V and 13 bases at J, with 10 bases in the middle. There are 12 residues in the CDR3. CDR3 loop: CASSLAGLQQFF. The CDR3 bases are TGTGCCAGCAGCTTAGCAGGACTACAACAGTTCTTC.

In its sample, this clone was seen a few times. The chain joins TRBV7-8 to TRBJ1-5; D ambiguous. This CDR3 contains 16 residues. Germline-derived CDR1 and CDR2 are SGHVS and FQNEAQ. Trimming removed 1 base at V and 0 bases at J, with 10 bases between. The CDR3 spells CASSLEPPSSNQPQHF. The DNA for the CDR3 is TGTGCCAGCAGCTTAGAACCCCCGAGTAGCAATCAGCCCCAGCATTTT.

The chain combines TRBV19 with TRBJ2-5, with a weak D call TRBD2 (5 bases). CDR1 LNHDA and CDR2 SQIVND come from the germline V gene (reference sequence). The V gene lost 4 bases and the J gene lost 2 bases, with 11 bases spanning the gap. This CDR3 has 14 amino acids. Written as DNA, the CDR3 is TGTGCCAGTAGTAAGGACTTCGTTCAAGAGACCCAGTACTTC. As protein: CASSKDFVQETQYF.

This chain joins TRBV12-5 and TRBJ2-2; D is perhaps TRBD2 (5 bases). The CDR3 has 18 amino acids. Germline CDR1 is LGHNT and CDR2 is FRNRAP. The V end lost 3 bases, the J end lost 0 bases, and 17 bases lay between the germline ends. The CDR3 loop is CASGFLLSGIPNTGELFF. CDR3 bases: TGTGCTAGTGGTTTCCTCCTCTCCGGGATCCCGAACACCGGGGAGCTGTTTTTT.

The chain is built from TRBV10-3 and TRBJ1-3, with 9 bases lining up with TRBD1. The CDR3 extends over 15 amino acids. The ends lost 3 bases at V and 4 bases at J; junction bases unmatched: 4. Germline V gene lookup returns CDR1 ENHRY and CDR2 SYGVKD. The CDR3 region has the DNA TGTGCCATCAGTGACTACAGGGGGCCGGGAAACACCATATATTTT. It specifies CAISDYRGPGNTIYF.

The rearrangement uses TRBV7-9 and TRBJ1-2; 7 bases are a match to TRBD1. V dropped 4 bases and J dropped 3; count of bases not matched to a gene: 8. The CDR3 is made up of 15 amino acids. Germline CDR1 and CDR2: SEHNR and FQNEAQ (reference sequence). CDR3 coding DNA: TGTGCCAGCAGCTCGCAGAGACAGGGAGACTATGGCTACACCTTC. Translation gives CASSSQRQGDYGYTF.

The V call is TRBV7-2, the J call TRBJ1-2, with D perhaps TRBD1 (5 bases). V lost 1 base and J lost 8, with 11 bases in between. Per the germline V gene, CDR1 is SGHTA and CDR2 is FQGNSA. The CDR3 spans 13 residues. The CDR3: CASSLGAGRGYTF. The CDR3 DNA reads TGTGCCAGCAGCTTAGGGGCAGGGAGGGGCTACACCTTC.

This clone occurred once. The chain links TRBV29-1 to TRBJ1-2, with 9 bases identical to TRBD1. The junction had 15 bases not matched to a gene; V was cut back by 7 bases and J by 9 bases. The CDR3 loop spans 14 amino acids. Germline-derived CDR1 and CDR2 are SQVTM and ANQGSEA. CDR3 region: CSAEAGGTGFSYTF. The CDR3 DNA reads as TGCAGCGCCGAAGCCGGCGGGACAGGGTTTAGCTACACCTTC.

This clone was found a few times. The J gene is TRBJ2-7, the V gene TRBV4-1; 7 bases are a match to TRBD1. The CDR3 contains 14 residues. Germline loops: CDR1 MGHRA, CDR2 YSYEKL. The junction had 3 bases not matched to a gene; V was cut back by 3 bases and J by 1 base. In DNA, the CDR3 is TGCGCCAGCAGCCATGACAGGGAATCCTACGAGCAGTACTTC. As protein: CASSHDRESYEQYF.

The CDR3 region has the DNA TGTGCCAGCAGCCCCAATCTTGGCGGGAGAGAAAAACTGTTTTTT. Amino acid sequence: CASSPNLGGREKLFF. The chain is built from TRBV7-7 and TRBJ1-4; the D is unclear. CDR3 size: 15 residues. The V gene's germline CDR1 is SSHAT and CDR2 FNYEAQ (reference sequence). Trimming removed 5 bases at V and 8 bases at J, with 18 bases between.

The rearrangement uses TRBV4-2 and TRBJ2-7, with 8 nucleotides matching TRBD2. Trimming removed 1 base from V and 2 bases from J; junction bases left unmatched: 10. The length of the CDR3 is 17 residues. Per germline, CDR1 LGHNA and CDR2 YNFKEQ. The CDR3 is CASSQGGSGARAYEQYF. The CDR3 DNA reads TGTGCCAGCAGCCAAGGGGGTAGCGGGGCGCGCGCCTACGAGCAGTACTTC.

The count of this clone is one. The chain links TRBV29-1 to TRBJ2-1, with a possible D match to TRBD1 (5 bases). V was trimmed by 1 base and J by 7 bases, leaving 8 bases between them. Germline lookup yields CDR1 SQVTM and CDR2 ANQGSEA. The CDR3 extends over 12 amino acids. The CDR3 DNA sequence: TGCAGCGTTGAAGCCAGGGTGAATGAGCAGTTCTTC. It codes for CSVEARVNEQFF.

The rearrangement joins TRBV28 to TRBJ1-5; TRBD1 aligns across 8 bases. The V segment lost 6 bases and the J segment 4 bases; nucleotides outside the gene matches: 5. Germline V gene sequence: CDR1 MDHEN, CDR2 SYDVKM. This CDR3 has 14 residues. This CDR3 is CASRGQGGNQPQHF. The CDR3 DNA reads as TGTGCCAGCAGAGGACAGGGCGGGAATCAGCCCCAGCATTTT.

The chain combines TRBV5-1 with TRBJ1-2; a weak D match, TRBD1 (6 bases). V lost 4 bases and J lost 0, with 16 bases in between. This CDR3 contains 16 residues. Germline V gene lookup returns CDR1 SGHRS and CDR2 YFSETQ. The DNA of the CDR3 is TGCGCCAGCAGCGCCGGGACACTTATTACTAACTATGGCTACACCTTC. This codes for CASSAGTLITNYGYTF.

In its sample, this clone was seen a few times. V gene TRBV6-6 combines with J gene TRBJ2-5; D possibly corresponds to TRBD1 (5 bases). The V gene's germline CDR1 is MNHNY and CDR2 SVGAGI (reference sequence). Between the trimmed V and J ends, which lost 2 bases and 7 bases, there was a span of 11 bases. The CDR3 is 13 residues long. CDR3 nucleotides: TGTGCCAGCAGTTACGACTTTCAGGGGACCCAGTACTTC. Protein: CASSYDFQGTQYF.

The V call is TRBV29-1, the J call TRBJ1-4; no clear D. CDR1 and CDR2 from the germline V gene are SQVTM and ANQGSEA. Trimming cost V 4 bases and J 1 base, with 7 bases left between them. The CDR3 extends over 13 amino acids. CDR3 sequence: CSVGGRTNEKLFF. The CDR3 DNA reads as TGCAGCGTTGGCGGTAGAACTAATGAAAAACTGTTTTTT.

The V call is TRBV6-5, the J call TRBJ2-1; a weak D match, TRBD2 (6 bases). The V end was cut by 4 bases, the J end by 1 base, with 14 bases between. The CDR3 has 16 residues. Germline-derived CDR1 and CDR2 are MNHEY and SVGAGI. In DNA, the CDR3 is TGTGCCAGCAGTTCCGGACTACAAACGTCCTACAATGAGCAGTTCTTC. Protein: CASSSGLQTSYNEQFF.

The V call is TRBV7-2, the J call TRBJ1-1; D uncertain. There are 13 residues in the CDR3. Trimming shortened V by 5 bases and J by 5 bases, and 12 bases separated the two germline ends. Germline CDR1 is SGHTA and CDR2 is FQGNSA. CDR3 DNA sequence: TGTGCCAGCAGCCTGAGAAGTCGGACTGAAGCTTTCTTT. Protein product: CASSLRSRTEAFF.

CDR3 loop: CASSQDRGSQPQHF. The CDR3 bases are TGTGCCAGCAGCCAGGACAGGGGCAGTCAGCCCCAGCATTTT. The V call is TRBV6-5, the J call TRBJ1-5; 9 nucleotides match TRBD1. V lost 6 bases, J lost 6 bases, and 6 bases stayed unmatched. The CDR3 consists of 14 residues. The V gene's germline CDR1 is MNHEY and CDR2 SVGAGI.

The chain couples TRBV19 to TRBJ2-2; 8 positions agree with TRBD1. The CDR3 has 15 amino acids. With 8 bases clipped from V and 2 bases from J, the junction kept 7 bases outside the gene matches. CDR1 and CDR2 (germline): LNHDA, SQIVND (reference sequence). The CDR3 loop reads CASRSGTGNTGELFF. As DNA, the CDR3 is TGTGCCAGTCGGTCCGGGACAGGAAACACCGGGGAGCTGTTTTTT. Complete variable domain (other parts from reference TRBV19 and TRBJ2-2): DGGITQSPKYLFRKEGQNVTLSCEQNLNHDAMYWYRQDPGQGLRLIYYSQIVNDFQKGDIAEGYSVSREKKESFPLTVTSAQKNPTAFYLCASRSGTGNTGELFFGEGSRLTVL.

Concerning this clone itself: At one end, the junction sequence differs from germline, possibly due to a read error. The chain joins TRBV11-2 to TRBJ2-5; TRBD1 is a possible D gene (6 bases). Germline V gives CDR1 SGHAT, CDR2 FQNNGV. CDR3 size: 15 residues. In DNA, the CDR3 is TGTGCCAGCAACTTACTTCAGGGGAACCAAGAGACCCAGTACTTC. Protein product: CASNLLQGNQETQYF.